This TCR beta chain was sequenced during a study of beta chain features in type 1 diabetes. Study-wide points: Cells carrying high TCR expression could end up over-represented when cDNA is sequenced. In patients and controls equally, PCR might favor templates that are shorter. Moderately but significantly shorter TCRB CDR3s were found in Type 1 diabetes patients in all four CD4+ subsets.

Germline values: CDR1 WNHNN, CDR2 SYGVQD (reference sequence). There are 13 residues in the CDR3. V was clipped by 6 bases and J by 2 bases, with 9 bases between them. One heparinised blood draw averaging around 120 mL was given by each donor. Only a few counts were recorded for this clone. What it recognizes is unknown. Expressed TCRB transcripts were sequenced, since all the RNA that had been isolated was reverse transcribed. The read count averaged around 3.6 million across naive, central memory and regulatory T cell samples. The data were produced by immunoSEQ multiplex PCR, yet TCRdb's version contains in-frame clones alone and is incomplete. The sample lists hundreds of thousands of clones; around 15% were seen once.

The sequencing input was naive CD4+ T cells from blood. The origin of this receptor is a man aged 18-30 years with type 1 diabetes. The chain couples TRBV10-1 to TRBJ2-3, with D unclear. This CDR3 reads CASSEENTDTQYF. For the CDR3, the DNA is TGCGCCAGCAGCGAAGAGAACACAGATACGCAGTATTTT.